Listed below are T cell receptor beta chains from one sample, sequenced in a study of a mutant IDH1 vaccine in newly diagnosed glioma. Only in-frame clones appear in the TCRdb table, and some are missing; sequencing was by immunoSEQ multiplex PCR. This sample has 25,000 to 40,000 clones; over 85% occur once, and the top ten carry 2% to 2.5%. These receptors have no identified antigens. Sequencing was performed on PBMCs, taken from a glioma patient whose treatment included an IDH1 peptide vaccine. These receptors were obtained from a man between 40 and 49 years old with glioma. The CDR3 runs from the conserved cysteine through the conserved F or W.

v_call: TRBV28
j_call: TRBJ2-5
cdr3_aa: CASRVGETQYF

v_call: TRBV7-2
j_call: TRBJ1-3
cdr3_aa: CASSLAGRDSGNTIYF

v_call: TRBV7-6
j_call: TRBJ1-3
cdr3_aa: CASSSGSGSTGNTIYF

v_call: TRBV6-4
j_call: TRBJ2-3
cdr3_aa: CASSWGELPLLYF

v_call: TRBV7-9
j_call: TRBJ2-3
cdr3_aa: CASSPPTGGGTDTQYF

v_call: TRBV4-2
j_call: TRBJ1-5
cdr3_aa: CASSQADNRREPQHF

v_call: TRBV7-8
j_call: TRBJ1-5
cdr3_aa: CASSPPGPGSGQPQHF

v_call: TRBV19
j_call: TRBJ1-5
cdr3_aa: CASNPGTGRRQPQHF

v_call: TRBV5-1
j_call: TRBJ2-4
cdr3_aa: CASSLVGSGDLLAKNIQYF

v_call: TRBV10-3
j_call: TRBJ2-1
cdr3_aa: CAISDGTGRGTNEQFF